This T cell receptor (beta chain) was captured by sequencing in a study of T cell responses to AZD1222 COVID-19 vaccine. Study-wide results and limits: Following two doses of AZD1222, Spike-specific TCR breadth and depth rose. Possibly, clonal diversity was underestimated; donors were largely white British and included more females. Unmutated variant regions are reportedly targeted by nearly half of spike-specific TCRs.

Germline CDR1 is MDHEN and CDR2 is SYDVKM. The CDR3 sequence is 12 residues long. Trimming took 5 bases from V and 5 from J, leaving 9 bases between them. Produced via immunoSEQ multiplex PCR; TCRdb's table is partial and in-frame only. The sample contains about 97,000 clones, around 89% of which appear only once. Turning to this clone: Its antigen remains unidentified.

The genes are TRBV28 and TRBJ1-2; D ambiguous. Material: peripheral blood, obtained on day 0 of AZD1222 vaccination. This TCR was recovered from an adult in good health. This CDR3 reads CASSPTRYGYTF. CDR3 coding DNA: TGTGCCAGCAGTCCGACACGTTATGGCTACACCTTC.